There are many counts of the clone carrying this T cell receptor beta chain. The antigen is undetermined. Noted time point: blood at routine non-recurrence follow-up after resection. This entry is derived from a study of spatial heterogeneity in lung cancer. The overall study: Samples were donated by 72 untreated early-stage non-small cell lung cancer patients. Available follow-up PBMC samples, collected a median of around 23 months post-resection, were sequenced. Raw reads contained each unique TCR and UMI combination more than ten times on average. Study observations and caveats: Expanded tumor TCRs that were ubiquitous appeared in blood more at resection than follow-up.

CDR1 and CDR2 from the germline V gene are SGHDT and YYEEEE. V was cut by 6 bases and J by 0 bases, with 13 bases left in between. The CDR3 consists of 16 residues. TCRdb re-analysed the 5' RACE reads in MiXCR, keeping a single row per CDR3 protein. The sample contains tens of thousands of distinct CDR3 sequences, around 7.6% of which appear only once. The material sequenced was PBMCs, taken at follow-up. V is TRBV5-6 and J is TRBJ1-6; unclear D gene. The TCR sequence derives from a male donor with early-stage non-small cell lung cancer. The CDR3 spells CASTTLQSSYNSPLHF. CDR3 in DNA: TGTGCCAGCACCACCCTTCAGAGCTCCTATAATTCACCCCTCCACTTT.